This T cell receptor (beta chain) originates from a study of tumor T cells in aggressive B-cell lymphoma. The CDR3 loop spans 15 amino acids. With 2 bases removed from V and 3 bases from J, the gap between germline ends came to 11 bases. Germline-derived CDR1 and CDR2 are MDHEN and SYDVKM. Clones were read by immunoSEQ multiplex PCR, and TCRdb kept only the in-frame ones, dropping some. Of fewer than 7,000 clones in the sample, over 65% are singletons; the top ten hold about 7.8%. The V gene is TRBV28, the J gene TRBJ1-5; no clear D. The receptor was isolated from an adult with diffuse large B cell lymphoma. Source material: tumor tissue. This CDR3 reads CASSLAARYNQPQHF. DNA for the CDR3: TGTGCCAGCAGTTTAGCAGCCAGGTACAATCAGCCCCAGCATTTT.